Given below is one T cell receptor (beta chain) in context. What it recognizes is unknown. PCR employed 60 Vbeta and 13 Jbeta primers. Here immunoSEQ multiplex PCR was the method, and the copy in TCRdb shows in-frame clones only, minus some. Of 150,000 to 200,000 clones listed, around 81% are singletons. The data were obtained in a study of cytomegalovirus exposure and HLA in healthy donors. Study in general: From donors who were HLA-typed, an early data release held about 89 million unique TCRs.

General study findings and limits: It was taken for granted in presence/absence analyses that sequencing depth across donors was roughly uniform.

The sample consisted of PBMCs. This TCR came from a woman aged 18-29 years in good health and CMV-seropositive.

This CDR3 is CASSPRLAGGRAADTQYF. CDR3 nucleotides: TGTGCCAGCAGCCCGCGACTAGCGGGGGGGCGAGCCGCAGATACGCAGTATTTT. V usage is TRBV11-3 and J usage is TRBJ2-3; 14 nucleotides line up with TRBD2. The CDR3 covers 18 residues. Germline lookup yields CDR1 SGHNT and CDR2 YENEEA. V shed 5 bases, J shed 4 bases, and the junction held 11 bases outside the gene matches.